The 20 T cell receptor beta chains listed next were all sequenced from one sample in a study of T cell responses to AZD1222 COVID-19 vaccine. Profiling relied on immunoSEQ multiplex PCR, and the TCRdb table lists in-frame clones only, not all of them. Here the sample spans around 120,000 clones, around 93% being singletons. The sample in question was peripheral blood, obtained on day 0 of AZD1222 vaccination. Every receptor here comes from an adult in good health.

The chain uses TRBV13 and TRBJ1-1; unclear D gene. The V end was cut by 2 bases, the J end by 7 bases, with 14 bases between. Germline values: CDR1 PRHDT, CDR2 FYEKMQ (reference sequence). This CDR3 spans 14 amino acids. The CDR3 loop is CASSLRSGAGEAFF. As DNA, the CDR3 is TGTGCCAGCAGCTTAAGGAGTGGCGCCGGTGAAGCTTTCTTT.

V gene TRBV19 combines with J gene TRBJ2-7; D possibly uses TRBD1 or TRBD2 (6 bases each). The CDR3 spans 18 residues. Germline assignment: CDR1 LNHDA and CDR2 SQIVND (reference sequence). V gave up 5 bases and J gave up 3 bases, with 26 bases separating them. This CDR3 is CASSEGVTWGAESYEQYF. As DNA, the CDR3 is TGTGCCAGTAGTGAAGGGGTCACCTGGGGGGCTGAGAGCTACGAGCAGTACTTC.

The chain combines TRBV7-5 with TRBJ1-6. TRBV7-5 constitutes a pseudogene. This CDR3 has 18 amino acids. Here the CDR3 DNA reads TGTGCCAGAAGCTATTTGGCCGTACTACACCCGGATAATTCACCCCTCCACTTT. Its protein product is CARSYLAVLHPDNSPLHF.

The chain uses TRBV28 and TRBJ1-5; 9 nucleotides align to TRBD1. Losses at the gene ends were 3 bases for V and 2 bases for J; bases not matched to a gene: 8. Germline lookup yields CDR1 MDHEN and CDR2 SYDVKM. The CDR3 sequence is 17 residues long. The CDR3 DNA follows: TGTGCCAGCAGTTTTGGCGGGACAGGGATGGGCAATCAGCCCCAGCATTTT. Its translation is CASSFGGTGMGNQPQHF.

This chain links TRBV7-2 with TRBJ1-1; 7 nucleotides match TRBD1. Per germline, CDR1 SGHTA and CDR2 FQGNSA. This CDR3 has 14 amino acids. Trimming took 1 base from V and 7 from J; bases not matched to a gene: 6. CDR3 sequence: CASSLVMAGGEAFF. DNA for the CDR3: TGTGCCAGCAGCTTAGTGATGGCAGGGGGTGAAGCTTTCTTT. Together with reference TRBV7-2 and TRBJ1-1, the CDR3 gives the full variable domain: GAGVSQSPSNKVTEKGKDVELRCDPISGHTALYWYRQSLGQGLEFLIYFQGNSAPDKSGLPSDRFSAERTGGSVSTLTIQRTQQEDSAVYLCASSLVMAGGEAFFGQGTRLTVV.

The gene calls are TRBV19 and TRBJ2-7, with D unresolved. The CDR3 contains 14 residues. Germline CDR1 LNHDA, CDR2 SQIVND (reference sequence). Between the trimmed V and J ends, which lost 6 bases and 2 bases, there was a span of 14 bases. CDR3 sequence reads: CASSEGVGAYEQYF. CDR3 coding DNA: TGTGCCAGTAGCGAAGGAGTAGGCGCCTACGAGCAGTACTTC.

The rearrangement links TRBV19 to TRBJ1-5; TRBD1 matches at 8 bases. Germline V CDR1 and CDR2: LNHDA, SQIVND (reference sequence). Trimming at V came to 6 bases and at J to 4 bases, leaving 5 bases not matched to a gene. The length of the CDR3 is 14 residues. CDR3 in DNA: TGTGCCAGTAGGTACTGGACAGGGAATCAGCCCCAGCATTTT. Translated, it gives CASRYWTGNQPQHF.

This sequence joins TRBV3-1 (or the pseudogene TRBV3-2) and TRBJ2-1, with D perhaps TRBD2 (5 bases). This CDR3 comprises 15 residues. CDR1 LGHDT and CDR2 YNNKEL come from the germline V gene (reference sequence). V lost 0 bases and J 7 bases, leaving 13 bases between the germline ends. In nucleotides, the CDR3 is TGTGCCAGCAGCCAAGAACTAGGGCCGTATAATGAGCAGTTCTTC. Translating gives CASSQELGPYNEQFF.

This sequence joins TRBV10-3 and TRBJ1-2, with a weak D call TRBD1 (6 bases). The germline V and J ends were trimmed by 6 bases and 8 bases, with 16 bases remaining between them. The CDR3 extends over 13 amino acids. CDR1 and CDR2 from the germline V gene are ENHRY and SYGVKD. The CDR3 nucleotides read TGTGCCATCAGCGACCAACAGGGCGGCGGCTACACCTTC. It codes for CAISDQQGGGYTF.

V gene TRBV13 combines with J gene TRBJ2-1; 10 bases match TRBD2. The CDR3 is 17 amino acids. CDR1 and CDR2 from the germline V gene are PRHDT and FYEKMQ (reference sequence). Losses at the gene ends were 0 bases for V and 8 bases for J; bases not matched to a gene: 10. The CDR3 sequence: CASSLGFGLAAIHEQFF. In nucleotides, the CDR3 is TGTGCCAGCAGCTTAGGCTTTGGACTAGCGGCGATCCATGAGCAGTTCTTC.

The chain joins TRBV13 to TRBJ2-5; D not resolved. The V and J ends lost 1 base and 3 bases respectively, with 6 bases between them. Germline V gene lookup returns CDR1 PRHDT and CDR2 FYEKMQ (reference sequence). The CDR3 runs to 13 residues. CDR3 residues: CASSLAAEETQYF. In DNA, the CDR3 is TGTGCCAGCAGCTTAGCGGCAGAAGAGACCCAGTACTTC.

V gene TRBV18 combines with J gene TRBJ1-3, with D possibly TRBD1 on 5 matching bases. Germline CDR1 is KGHSH and CDR2 is LQKENI. The CDR3 loop spans 18 amino acids. The V end was cut by 0 bases, the J end by 4 bases, with 19 bases between. The CDR3 DNA sequence: TGTGCCAGCTCACCACCGGGGCAGGTCGGAAGCGCGGGAAACACCATATATTTT. Its translation: CASSPPGQVGSAGNTIYF.

V is TRBV4-3 and J is TRBJ1-3; D not certain. Germline-derived CDR1 and CDR2 are LGHNA and YSLEER. V was pared by 2 bases and J by 2 bases, with 10 bases between. CDR3 size: 15 residues. Here the CDR3 reads CASSQTRGTGNTIYF. In nucleotides, the CDR3 is TGCGCCAGCAGCCAAACCCGAGGGACTGGAAACACCATATATTTT.

The chain employs TRBV6-4 and TRBJ1-2, with 7 bases fitting TRBD1. The germline V gene encodes CDR1 MRHNA and CDR2 SNTAGT. The V and J ends lost 4 bases and 4 bases, in that order; junction bases with no gene match: 9. The CDR3 runs 15 residues. CDR3 amino acids: CASSATGSPSYGYTF. CDR3 nucleotide sequence: TGTGCCAGCAGTGCGACAGGGTCCCCTTCCTATGGCTACACCTTC.

The rearrangement uses TRBV7-4 and TRBJ1-5; D is unclear. This CDR3 region has 16 residues. From germline, CDR1 is SGHVT and CDR2 SQSDAQ. Trimming pared 4 bases from V and 0 bases from J, leaving 13 bases between. Written as DNA, the CDR3 is TGTGCCAGCAGCTCCGAACAGACTAATAGCAATCAGCCCCAGCATTTT. Amino acids: CASSSEQTNSNQPQHF.

The CDR3 is CASSVLNSPLHF. DNA for the CDR3: TGTGCCAGCAGCGTACTAAACTCACCCCTCCACTTT. This chain joins TRBV7-2 and TRBJ1-6; D unclear. The CDR3 runs to 12 residues. Per the germline V gene, CDR1 is SGHTA and CDR2 is FQGNSA. V gave up 5 bases and J gave up 10 bases, with 9 bases separating them. Complete variable domain (other parts from reference TRBV7-2 and TRBJ1-6): GAGVSQSPSNKVTEKGKDVELRCDPISGHTALYWYRQSLGQGLEFLIYFQGNSAPDKSGLPSDRFSAERTGGSVSTLTIQRTQQEDSAVYLCASSVLNSPLHFGNGTRLTVT.

This chain connects TRBV10-2 to TRBJ1-2, with D perhaps matching TRBD1 (5 bases). V was pared by 4 bases and J by 7 bases, with 19 bases between. The CDR3 totals 15 residues. Germline V gene sequence: CDR1 WSHSY, CDR2 SAAADI. The CDR3 spells CASSALSRERFGYTF. CDR3 bases: TGCGCCAGCAGTGCCTTAAGCAGGGAGAGGTTTGGCTACACCTTC.

The CDR3 DNA is TGTGCCTCCGTCGTGAGTAATCAGCCCCAGCATTTT. Translation: CASVVSNQPQHF. The chain employs TRBV28 and TRBJ1-5; D gene ambiguous. From germline, CDR1 is MDHEN and CDR2 SYDVKM. This CDR3 comprises 12 residues. Trimming left V 11 bases short and J 4 bases short, with 12 bases between.

The rearrangement joins TRBV14 to TRBJ2-1; D gene ambiguous. The V end was cut by 0 bases, the J end by 1 base, with 1 base between. Germline CDR1 reads SGHDN; CDR2 reads FVKESK. CDR3 length equals 13 residues. The CDR3 nucleotides read TGTGCCAGCAGCCAAGAATCCTACAATGAGCAGTTCTTC. It specifies CASSQESYNEQFF.

Only one count was recorded for this clone. The chain recombines TRBV29-1 with TRBJ1-2, with D maybe TRBD1 (6 bases). The germline CDR1 and CDR2 sequences are SQVTM and ANQGSEA. V was shortened by 3 bases and J by 4 bases, with 12 bases between the two germline ends. CDR3 length equals 13 residues. DNA of the CDR3: TGCAGCGTTGACCCCCAGGGGCTCTATGGCTACACCTTC. It specifies CSVDPQGLYGYTF.